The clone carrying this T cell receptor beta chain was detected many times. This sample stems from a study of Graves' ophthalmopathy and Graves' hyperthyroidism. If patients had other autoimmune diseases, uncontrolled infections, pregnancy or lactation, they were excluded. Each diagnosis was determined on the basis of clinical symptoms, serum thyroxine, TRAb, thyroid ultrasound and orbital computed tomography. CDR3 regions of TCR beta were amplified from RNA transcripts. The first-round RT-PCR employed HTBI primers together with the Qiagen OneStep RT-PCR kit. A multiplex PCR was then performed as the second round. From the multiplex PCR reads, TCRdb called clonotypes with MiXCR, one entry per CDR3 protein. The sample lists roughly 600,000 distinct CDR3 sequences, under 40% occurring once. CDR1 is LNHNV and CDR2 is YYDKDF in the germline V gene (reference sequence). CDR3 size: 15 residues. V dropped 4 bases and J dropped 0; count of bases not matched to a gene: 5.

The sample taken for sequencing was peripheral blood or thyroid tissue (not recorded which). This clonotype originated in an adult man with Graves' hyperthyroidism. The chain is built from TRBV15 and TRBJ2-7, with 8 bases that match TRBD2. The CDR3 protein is CATSKGLAASYEQYF. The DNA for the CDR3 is TGTGCCACCAGCAAAGGACTAGCTGCCTCCTACGAGCAGTACTTC.